The T cell receptor (beta chain) under discussion was sequenced for a study of cytomegalovirus exposure and HLA in healthy donors (dated by TCRdb to the late 2010s). Notes on the research overall: A later analysis indicated that the 120 or so validation repertoires were generated on the platform also employed for the roughly 720 repertoires of the first cohort. To predict cytomegalovirus infection status, the study combined high-throughput TCR immunosequencing, statistical association of individual TCRs with disease status, and machine learning. In addition to the first cohort of about 650 subjects, a separate validation cohort of approximately 120 different subjects was used. The aim of the study was to test whether cataloging public T cell receptors could identify signatures of past pathogen exposure. What the authors observed across the whole study: Cytomegalovirus status was reported to be diagnosed by the classifier with high specificity and sensitivity in both the original and validation cohorts. Most TCR sequences were observed very rarely across donors, whereas some public TCRs were present in many individuals. Three of the identified cytomegalovirus-associated TCR beta chains were confirmed in vitro to be specific for cytomegalovirus antigens. All 120 or so repertoires were used to score co-occurrence in the validation cohort in a later analysis, because that analysis had no HLA typing for the cohort. A later analysis found that TCRs clustered in the first cohort also tended to co-occur in the 120 validation repertoires, with approximately 95% of cluster scores above 0. It was suggested by the authors that the approach could potentially be generalized to other disease states and immunological phenotypes. The study listed approximately 150 TCR beta chains as associated with cytomegalovirus.

Separate from the approximately 670-subject first cohort, the validation cohort of more than 90 subjects was the group to which the donors belonged. A word on this clone: This clone's antigen is unknown. No quality values exist for individual bases; no much larger clone is one base distant.

For this chain, trimming is 4 bases at the V end and 8 bases at the J end, and the number of junction bases without a gene match is 7. The CDR3 sequence holds 15 residues, the cysteine and phenylalanine included. The only DNA kept is the CDR3, 45 bases in frame from the first base. According to the germline V gene, CDR1 reads SGHRS and CDR2 reads YFSETQ. Preparation of the library involved the immunoSEQ multiplex PCR assay. Processing in the source paper ran as follows. A statistical classification framework was built for diagnosing cytomegalovirus status from the catalog of TCR beta chain sequences. What TCRdb holds here is the immuneACCESS table cut down to in-frame rearrangements. Part of the clones is not present; checked against another copy, under half of the missing clones reflect an unresolved V gene, and the others are unexplained. From that table come the V and J calls and clone size; the DNA was used to work out D and trimming. For this sample there are tens of thousands of clones; 90% to 95% appear just once. Of the sample, about 2.2% is held by the ten largest clones.

This sequence originates from a man aged 18 to 30 in good health and CMV-seronegative. The rearranged segments are TRBV5-1 and TRBJ2-1, with 12 bases in between that match TRBD2. The material sequenced was PBMCs. The DNA sequence follows: TGCGCCAGCAGCCCAGGGCTAGCGGGAGGGGATGAGCAGTTCTTC. Protein translation: CASSPGLAGGDEQFF.